This T cell receptor (beta chain) was recorded in a study of blood T cell repertoires in COVID-19. Repertoires were generated with immunoSEQ multiplex PCR, while TCRdb's copy carries only in-frame clones and drops some. The sample shows about 100,000 clones, 60% to 85% of them seen only once. Germline V gene lookup returns CDR1 LNHDA and CDR2 SQIVND (reference sequence). After removal of 10 bases from V and 2 bases from J, the junction contained 10 bases not matched to a gene. The CDR3 extends over 16 amino acids. The V gene is TRBV19, the J gene TRBJ2-2; 10 bases fit TRBD2. The source material was peripheral blood. The receptor was isolated from a woman aged 40 to 49 with acute or convalescent COVID-19. The CDR3: CATGRSGGVNTGELFF. The CDR3 DNA is TGTGCCACGGGGAGAAGCGGGGGGGTTAACACCGGGGAGCTGTTTTTT.